The 3 T cell receptor beta chains reported below all come from one sample, sequenced in a study of T cells after yellow fever vaccination. TCRdb independently ran MiXCR on the 5' RACE reads; one entry per CDR3 protein. The sample has 170,000 or so distinct CDR3 sequences, roughly 6.2% seen once. The source material was CD4+ T cells sorted from PBMCs, sampled on the day of the first yellow fever vaccination. These receptors were taken from a man aged 18 to 30 who received the YFV17D yellow fever vaccine.

This clonotype was observed at least ten times. Here the CDR3 DNA reads TGCGCCAGCAGCTTGGCAGGGAGCGCCTACGAGCAGTACTTC. As protein: CASSLAGSAYEQYF. The J gene is TRBJ2-7, the V gene TRBV5-1; the D gene could be TRBD1 or TRBD2 (5 bases each). V lost 0 bases to trimming and J lost 2 bases, with 9 bases between them. Germline V gene sequence: CDR1 SGHRS, CDR2 YFSETQ. The CDR3 consists of 14 residues.

J is TRBJ2-3 and V is TRBV12-3 or TRBV12-4; D is possibly TRBD1 (5 bases). This CDR3 comprises 13 residues. V was clipped by 7 bases and J by 4 bases, with 12 bases between them. CDR3 sequence reads: CASKKGAADTQYF. The CDR3, as DNA: TGTGCCAGCAAGAAAGGGGCGGCAGATACGCAGTATTTT.

DNA for the CDR3: TGTGCCAGCAGTTTCACGGGGCAGACTGAAGCTTTCTTT. As protein: CASSFTGQTEAFF. V is TRBV27 and J is TRBJ1-1, with D possibly being TRBD1 (5 bases). Germline CDR1 and CDR2: MNHEY and SMNVEV (reference sequence). Trimming stripped 3 bases from V and 5 bases from J, with 10 bases between. The CDR3 extends over 13 amino acids.